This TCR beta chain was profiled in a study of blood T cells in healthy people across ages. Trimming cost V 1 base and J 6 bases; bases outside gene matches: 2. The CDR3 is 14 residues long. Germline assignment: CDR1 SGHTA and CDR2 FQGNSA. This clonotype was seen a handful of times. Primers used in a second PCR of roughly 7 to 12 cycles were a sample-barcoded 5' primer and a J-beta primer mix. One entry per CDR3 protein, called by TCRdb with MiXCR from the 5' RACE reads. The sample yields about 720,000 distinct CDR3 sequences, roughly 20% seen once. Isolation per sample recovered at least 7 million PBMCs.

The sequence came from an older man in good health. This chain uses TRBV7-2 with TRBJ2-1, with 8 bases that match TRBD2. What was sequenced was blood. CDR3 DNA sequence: TGTGCCAGCAGCTTAGTGGGGACTAGCAATGAGCAGTTCTTC. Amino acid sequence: CASSLVGTSNEQFF. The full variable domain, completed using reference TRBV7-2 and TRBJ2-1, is GAGVSQSPSNKVTEKGKDVELRCDPISGHTALYWYRQSLGQGLEFLIYFQGNSAPDKSGLPSDRFSAERTGGSVSTLTIQRTQQEDSAVYLCASSLVGTSNEQFFGPGTRLTVL.